This T cell receptor beta chain was found in a study of CD8 T cells in ankylosing spondylitis. This clonotype was detected a few times. Its antigen is not identified. By quantitative 5'-RACE with molecular barcodes, the TCR beta libraries were made. TCRdb reprocessed the 5' RACE reads with MiXCR, giving one entry per CDR3 protein. Among fewer than 400,000 distinct CDR3 sequences listed, 6.5% to 10% were seen once. This CDR3 comprises 13 residues. Germline V gene lookup returns CDR1 SEHNR and CDR2 FQNEAQ (reference sequence). Trimming shortened V by 5 bases and J by 6 bases, and 11 bases separated the two germline ends. Overall study findings and caveats: It was reported that disease-linked clones were significantly enriched in matched ankylosing spondylitis synovial fluid. Earlier work had already found some motif variants in reactive arthritis synovial fluid and blood. CD8+ by phenotype, disease-linked clones were relatively rare in peripheral blood. The study identified a TCR beta motif of several highly homologous variants that appeared characteristic of ankylosing spondylitis blood.

Sequencing input: blood, either unsorted or a sorted T cell fraction (not recorded which). This receptor was obtained from a male donor with ankylosing spondylitis. V gene TRBV7-9 combines with J gene TRBJ2-1; the D is unclear. The CDR3 sequence: CASSPIGFNEQFF. CDR3 nucleotides: TGTGCCAGCAGCCCAATAGGGTTCAATGAGCAGTTCTTC.